This TCR beta chain was captured in a study of CD8 T cells in ankylosing spondylitis (dated 2017 in TCRdb). For the study in its entirety: T cell receptor beta repertoires were profiled in healthy donors and ankylosing spondylitis patients so that disease-linked TCR variants could be found. In total, the full study cohort was made up of roughly 100 healthy donors and 25 or so ankylosing spondylitis patients. Peripheral blood samples were taken, and synovial fluid was additionally collected from ankylosing spondylitis patients. Overall results and qualifications from the work: A CD8+ phenotype was shown by the disease-linked clones, which were found at relatively low frequencies in peripheral blood. A TCR beta motif made up of seven or eight highly homologous amino acid variants appeared to be characteristic of blood from ankylosing spondylitis patients. The disease-linked clones were reported as significantly enriched in matched synovial fluid samples from ankylosing spondylitis patients. Some of the motif variants had been reported before in the synovial fluid and blood of reactive arthritis patients, a finding that suggests common disease-initiation mechanisms.

This clonotype came up a few times. The antigen it recognizes is unknown. Within one base of it there is no much larger clone, and no base qualities were kept. Sequencing used an Illumina HiSeq 2500. Quantitative 5'-RACE with molecular barcodes was used to prepare TCR beta libraries. Turning to the authors' computational methods: To identify disease-linked TCR variants, a new computational method was used, one built on a probabilistic model of VDJ rearrangement. TCRdb reprocessing: public reads trimmed at Q25 with fastp, clones called with MiXCR, in-frame beta chains kept. Identical CDR3 protein sequences are pooled into one entry, listed with their most common genes and DNA. The V and J calls reflect TCRdb's pipeline rather than the authors' work. Recorded for this sample are 150,000 to 200,000 distinct CDR3 sequences; around 13% of them occurred a single time. The ten largest clones represent 8% to 13% of the sample.

V is cut by 0 bases and J by 6 bases, and the space between the germline ends is 6 bases. CDR3 length: 13 amino acids, cysteine to phenylalanine. Only the CDR3 region is kept as DNA, spanning 39 bases read in frame from base 1. From the germline V gene, CDR1 is SGHAT and CDR2 is FQNNGV. The sample consisted of blood, either unsorted or a sorted T cell fraction (not recorded which). This sequence was found in a female donor with ankylosing spondylitis or in good health (not recorded which). The sequence joins TRBV11-2 to TRBJ2-1, with the identity of the D gene unclear. The CDR3 protein: CASSLERRNEQFF. The nucleotide sequence reads as follows: TGTGCCAGCAGCTTAGAGCGACGCAATGAGCAGTTCTTC.